Shown below are 6 T cell receptor beta chains from a single sample sequenced in a study of T cells after yellow fever vaccination. TCRdb itself ran the 5' RACE reads through MiXCR, one entry per CDR3 protein. The repertoire holds 250,000 or so distinct CDR3 sequences, with about 3.7% as singletons. Here the sequenced sample was PBMCs, taken 15 days after the yellow fever booster vaccination. The receptors stem from a man aged 18 to 30 who received the YFV17D yellow fever vaccine.

The V call is TRBV4-1, the J call TRBJ1-1, with 7 bases matching TRBD1. CDR3 length: 13 residues. CDR1 and CDR2 (germline): MGHRA, YSYEKL. Trimming removed 3 bases from V and 4 bases from J; junction bases left unmatched: 2. The CDR3 is CASSQTGSTEAFF. In nucleotides, the CDR3 is TGCGCCAGCAGCCAGACAGGGTCCACTGAAGCTTTCTTT.

This clonotype was found many times. The V and J genes are TRBV5-4 and TRBJ1-2; D possibly corresponds to TRBD1 (6 bases). Between the trimmed V and J ends, which lost 0 bases and 6 bases, there was a span of 18 bases. The CDR3 is 16 amino acids. Germline V gene sequence: CDR1 SGHNT, CDR2 YYREEE (reference sequence). The CDR3 sequence is CASSLVILQGRDGYTF. The CDR3 DNA sequence: TGTGCCAGCAGCTTGGTTATTCTCCAGGGGCGGGATGGCTACACCTTC.

This clonotype was recorded a few times. V usage is TRBV19 and J usage is TRBJ2-5; maybe TRBD2 (6 bases). The CDR3 runs 14 residues. Trimming stripped 3 bases from V and 4 bases from J, with 12 bases between. The germline V gene has CDR1 LNHDA and CDR2 SQIVND (reference sequence). The CDR3, as DNA: TGTGCCAGTAGTATCGCCGGGGGTGTAGAGACCCAGTACTTC. Translated, it gives CASSIAGGVETQYF.

In this sample, this clonotype turned up many times. The chain joins TRBV19 to TRBJ2-1, with D perhaps given as TRBD1 or TRBD2 (5 bases each). Germline-derived CDR1 and CDR2 are LNHDA and SQIVND (reference sequence). CDR3 length equals 12 residues. Trimming took 6 bases from V and 5 from J, leaving 8 bases between them. The CDR3 loop reads CASRVGDNEQFF. CDR3 nucleotides: TGTGCCAGTAGGGTGGGGGACAATGAGCAGTTCTTC.

This clonotype was recorded a few times. The J gene is TRBJ1-2, the V gene TRBV6-6; 9 nucleotides agree with TRBD1. This CDR3 spans 14 amino acids. V lost 5 bases to trimming and J lost 6 bases; unmatched junction nucleotides: 7. Per the germline V gene, CDR1 is MNHNY and CDR2 is SVGAGI (reference sequence). CDR3: CASSPRQGENGYTF. Written as DNA, the CDR3 is TGTGCCAGCAGTCCACGACAGGGGGAAAATGGCTACACCTTC.

This clonotype has ten or more counts. V is TRBV6-2 or TRBV6-3 and J is TRBJ2-1; 10 positions match TRBD2. J gave up 2 bases and V 0 bases, and 1 base lay outside the gene matches. Germline V gene data show CDR1 as MNHEY and CDR2 as SVGEGT. This CDR3 has 16 residues. DNA for the CDR3: TGTGCCAGCAGTTACTCAGCGGGGGGGGCCTACAATGAGCAGTTCTTC. Its protein product is CASSYSAGGAYNEQFF.